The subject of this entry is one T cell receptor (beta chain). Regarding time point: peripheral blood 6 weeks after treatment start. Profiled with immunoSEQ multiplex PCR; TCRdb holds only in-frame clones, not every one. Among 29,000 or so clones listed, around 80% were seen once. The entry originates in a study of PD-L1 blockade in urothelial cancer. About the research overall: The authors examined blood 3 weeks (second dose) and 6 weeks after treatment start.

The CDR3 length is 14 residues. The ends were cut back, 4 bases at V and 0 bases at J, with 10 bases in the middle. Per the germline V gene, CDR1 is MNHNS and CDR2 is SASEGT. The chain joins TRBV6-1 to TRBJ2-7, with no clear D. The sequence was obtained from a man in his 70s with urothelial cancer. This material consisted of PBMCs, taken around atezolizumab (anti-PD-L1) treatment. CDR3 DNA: TGTGCCAGCAGTGGAAGAGGAAGCTCCTACGAGCAGTACTTC. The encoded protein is CASSGRGSSYEQYF.